This TCR beta chain derives from a study of T cell responses to AZD1222 COVID-19 vaccine. Trimming removed 5 bases at V and 6 bases at J, with 8 bases between. The CDR3 is 11 amino acids. Germline V gene lookup returns CDR1 SEHNR and CDR2 FQNEAQ (reference sequence). Sequenced by immunoSEQ multiplex PCR; TCRdb stores in-frame clones only, minus some. The data hold some 200,000 clones, with roughly 92% observed a single time. The TCR was taken from an adult in good health. Here the sequenced sample was peripheral blood, taken on day 0 of AZD1222 vaccination. This chain connects TRBV7-9 to TRBJ2-7; D is uncertain. The CDR3 is CASSASVEQYF. The CDR3 coding sequence is TGTGCCAGCAGCGCTAGTGTCGAGCAGTACTTC.